The T cell receptor (beta chain) under discussion was sequenced for a study of T-cell reconstitution after alpha-beta-depleted transplantation in children. The CDR3 is 17 amino acids. Trimming removed 5 bases from V and 1 base from J; junction bases left unmatched: 6. CDR1 and CDR2 from the germline V gene are SGHAT and FQNNGV. Findings and limits, study-wide: Elevated TCRbeta diversity at day 60 was traced, in some patients, to surviving recipient T cells and thymic progenitors.

Unique molecular identifiers were incorporated when the TCRbeta library was constructed. TCRdb recomputed calls from the PCR reads with MiXCR, one row per CDR3 protein. The sample has just over 950,000 distinct CDR3 sequences; roughly 29% are singletons. With respect to this clonotype: Its antigen remains unidentified.

The starting material was PBMCs, mostly from graft donor cells, obtained 360 days after TCRalphabeta/CD19-depleted stem cell transplant. This clonotype was obtained from a boy under two years old who had a stem cell transplant for SCID, so the T cells may come from the graft donor. The V call is TRBV11-2, the J call TRBJ2-3, with TRBD2 identical over 13 bases. The CDR3 loop reads CASSLRGLAGGTDTQYF. In DNA form, the CDR3 reads TGTGCCAGCAGCCTAAGAGGACTAGCGGGGGGCACAGATACGCAGTATTTT.